The clone carrying this T cell receptor (beta chain) turned up a few times. This specimen belongs to a study of identical twins. The CDR3 totals 17 residues. The ends lost 3 bases at V and 2 bases at J; junction bases unmatched: 11. Germline V gene data show CDR1 as ENHRY and CDR2 as SYGVKD. Each CDR3 protein is one row after TCRdb ran MiXCR on the 5' RACE reads. The sample carries approximately 700,000 distinct CDR3 sequences, 18% recorded once. In addition, the sample was reused for a study of T cells expressing NK-cell markers.

The chain uses TRBV10-3 and TRBJ2-3; TRBD2 matches 7 bases. This TCR was sampled from a woman under 30 in good health. Sequences were obtained from PBMCs. The CDR3 sequence is CAISDTVSREHTDTQYF. The CDR3 DNA sequence: TGTGCCATCAGTGATACCGTCTCGCGGGAGCACACAGATACGCAGTATTTT.